This T cell receptor beta chain was retrieved from a study of identical twins. Findings and caveats of the study: Those out-of-frame alpha sequences shared by twins showed an excess of low generation probability.

Per germline, CDR1 DFQATT and CDR2 SNEGSKA (reference sequence). The CDR3 contains 13 residues. V was shortened by 4 bases and J by 4 bases, with 11 bases between the two germline ends. Healthy Caucasians alone served as donors. Template switching added a universal primer binding site, and final cDNA carried unique molecular identifiers. One entry per CDR3 protein, called by TCRdb with MiXCR from the 5' RACE reads. The sample has roughly 720,000 distinct CDR3 sequences, about 18% seen once; the top ten hold about an eighth. Worth noting for this clonotype: What it binds is unknown.

These data were also reused for a study on T cells expressing NK-cell markers. From that study: According to the study, TCR beta repertoires originated from sorted CD3+CD56+NKG2C+, CD3+CD56+NKG2C- and CD3+CD56-NKG2C+ T cells.

J is TRBJ1-3 and V is TRBV20-1; the D gene is possibly TRBD1 (6 bases). The source is a woman under 30 in good health. Sequenced: PBMCs. CDR3 sequence: CSAIQGIGNTIYF. CDR3 coding DNA: TGCAGTGCTATACAGGGAATCGGAAACACCATATATTTT.